This T cell receptor (beta chain) was sequenced for a study of regulatory T cells in long-lasting Graves disease. Indicated time point: persistent/refractory GD, antithyroid drugs over 5 years with positive TRAb. Following extraction of RNA from PBMCs, that RNA was used to make the TCR library. In each case, Graves' disease was diagnosed per American Thyroid Association guidelines. Researchers made TCR beta libraries by using iRepertoire HTBI primers and running Arm-PCR on CDR3 regions. In the authors' methods: Analysis of the samples identified approximately 63 TRBV and 12 to 15 TRBJ segments. One entry per CDR3 protein results from TCRdb running MiXCR on the multiplex PCR reads. None of the V and J calls come from the authors' own analysis; TCRdb made them. The sample yields some 370,000 distinct CDR3 sequences, roughly 25% seen once. This clonotype was sampled from a woman aged 40-49 years with Graves disease. Sequences were derived from peripheral blood mononuclear cells (PBMCs), sampled when the disease was refractory, from a patient treated with antithyroid drugs.

CDR3 DNA: TGCAGCGCGCGAGTCGTTTACAATGAGCAGTTCTTC. Translated: CSARVVYNEQFF. The V and J genes are TRBV29-1 and TRBJ2-7; D is unclear. The J call is doubtful: the DNA matches TRBJ2-1 better. The CDR3 runs to 12 residues. The germline V gene encodes CDR1 SQVTM and CDR2 ANQGSEA.